The rows below give T cell receptor beta chains drawn from one sample of a study of cytomegalovirus exposure and HLA in healthy donors. Clones were read by immunoSEQ multiplex PCR, and TCRdb kept only the in-frame ones, dropping some. The sample yields 170,000 or so clones, about 73% seen once. Sample: PBMCs. Receptors originate from a woman in her forties or fifties in good health and CMV-seropositive. Both conserved end residues are trimmed from each CDR3. Clone sizes are given selectively: once, few, many, or a class where the clone is expanded.

size,J,V,CDR3
-,TRBJ1-1,TRBV5-1,ASSLEVNTEAF
-,TRBJ2-3,TRBV4-1,ASSQDRTSGGTDTQY
-,TRBJ2-1,TRBV25-1,ASSESGTKEQF
few,TRBJ1-2,TRBV18,ASSPETGIYGYT
-,TRBJ2-7,TRBV4-2,ASSPSGGSYEQY
-,TRBJ2-7,TRBV5-4,ASSLEVRTSSEQY
few,TRBJ2-7,TRBV13,ASSLGQGYEQY
-,TRBJ2-1,TRBV9,ASSVGGGFTYNEQF
-,-,TRBV10-3,AISESKDGDTYEQY
-,TRBJ2-3,TRBV2,ASSEWDRGTDTQY
-,TRBJ1-2,TRBV11-2,ASSLAGDRTATFYGYT
few,TRBJ2-5,TRBV2,ASSEEAGGNFQETQY
-,TRBJ2-1,TRBV5-1,ASSSGTGGNNEQF
-,TRBJ2-5,TRBV27,ASSRADRGWETQY
-,TRBJ1-2,TRBV19,ASSIEASYGYT
-,TRBJ1-5,TRBV27,ASSSLGGRGISNQPQH
-,TRBJ2-5,TRBV18,ASSPDRAQY
-,TRBJ2-2,TRBV7-6,ASSPTGGANTGELF
-,TRBJ1-5,TRBV7-9,ASSPIRQPQH
-,TRBJ1-4,TRBV7-9,ASSLAPGQGNEKLF
-,TRBJ2-2,TRBV10-1,ASSPSGTSGGPGELF
-,TRBJ2-3,TRBV25-1,ASSERRPKSTDTQY
-,TRBJ2-2,TRBV15,ATSRDQIGAGELF
once,TRBJ1-1,TRBV11-2,ASSLVSGAEAF
-,TRBJ1-3,TRBV15,ATSSRTSSGNTIY
few,TRBJ2-7,TRBV5-6,ASSEDRGLYEQY
few,TRBJ2-5,TRBV5-1,ASSLGGEETQY
-,TRBJ1-2,TRBV7-7,ASSGVKRGGLIGGYT
-,TRBJ1-2,TRBV4-1,ASSQESQGRYGYT
-,TRBJ2-5,TRBV7-6,ASSTRQGGETQY
-,TRBJ2-1,TRBV5-1,ASSSGTGGNNEHF
-,TRBJ1-4,TRBV6-1,ASSETTGTAEKLF
-,TRBJ2-7,TRBV10-1,ASSGQGLYEQY
-,TRBJ2-3,TRBV7-2,ASSLGSAGGVTDTQY
-,TRBJ2-7,TRBV29-1,SVETGGEQY
-,TRBJ2-7,TRBV6-6,ASRQGEGEQY
-,TRBJ1-5,TRBV29-1,SVGGQGNQPQH
once,TRBJ2-3,TRBV4-1,ASSQVTGRIGADTQY
-,TRBJ2-3,TRBV7-2,ASSFLSGALTDTQY
few,TRBJ1-4,TRBV6-1,ASGDRGRNEKLF
-,TRBJ2-2,TRBV7-9,ASSLNPNTGELF
once,TRBJ1-2,TRBV21-1,ASSKKDRNYGYT